The next 26 T cell receptor beta chains were all read from a single sample in a study of CD8 T cells in ankylosing spondylitis. A single record per CDR3 protein comes from TCRdb applying MiXCR to the 5' RACE reads. There are around 120,000 distinct CDR3 sequences in the sample; around 9.7% occur only once, and 2.5% to 4% lies in the top ten. The source material was blood, either unsorted or a sorted T cell fraction (not recorded which). These receptors came from a male donor with ankylosing spondylitis or in good health (not recorded which).

Many counts were recorded for this clonotype. The rearrangement joins TRBV5-1 to TRBJ2-2, with 8 bases aligning to TRBD2. The CDR3 has 15 amino acids. CDR1 is SGHRS and CDR2 is YFSETQ in the germline V gene. The V gene end was trimmed by 5 bases and the J gene end by 7 bases; junction bases not matched to a gene: 10. CDR3 residues: CASRVQRELSGELFF. CDR3 nucleotide sequence: TGCGCCAGCAGAGTACAGCGGGAGTTGAGCGGGGAGCTGTTTTTT. The full variable domain, with the rest looked up from reference TRBV5-1 and TRBJ2-2, is KAGVTQTPRYLIKTRGQQVTLSCSPISGHRSVSWYQQTPGQGLQFLFEYFSETQRNKGNFPGRFSGRQFSNSRSEMNVSTLELGDSALYLCASRVQRELSGELFFGEGSRLTVL.

This clonotype was found a few times. The chain recombines TRBV7-2 with TRBJ2-1; tentatively, D is TRBD2 (6 bases). CDR1 is SGHTA, CDR2 FQGNSA, per germline. V gave up 5 bases and J gave up 6 bases, with 20 bases separating them. The CDR3 has 16 amino acids. The CDR3 loop reads CASSRDSDAGRNEQFF. In nucleotides, the CDR3 is TGTGCCAGCAGCAGGGACTCAGATGCGGGACGCAATGAGCAGTTCTTC.

This clonotype came up many times. The gene calls are TRBV4-3 and TRBJ2-3, with TRBD2 matching over 9 bases. With V trimmed by 0 bases and J by 5 bases, 6 bases remained unmatched. Germline lookup yields CDR1 LGHNA and CDR2 YSLEER. The CDR3 is made up of 16 amino acids. Here the CDR3 reads CASSQDWGLARDTQYF. The CDR3 nucleotides are TGCGCCAGCAGCCAAGATTGGGGACTAGCTCGAGATACGCAGTATTTT.

The sample holds a few counts of this clonotype. CDR3 protein: CASSIKRESGELFF. Written as DNA, the CDR3 is TGTGCCAGCAGCATCAAGCGGGAGAGCGGGGAGCTGTTTTTT. The chain recombines TRBV7-9 with TRBJ2-2; 8 bases are shared with TRBD2. From germline, CDR1 is SEHNR and CDR2 FQNEAQ (reference sequence). This CDR3 is 14 amino acids long. V lost 5 bases to trimming and J lost 7 bases; unmatched junction nucleotides: 6.

This clonotype was seen more than once but under ten times. The chain employs TRBV12-3 or TRBV12-4 and TRBJ2-3; 12 bases match TRBD2. V gave up 6 bases and J gave up 5 bases; unmatched junction bases: 9. The CDR3 has 16 amino acids. CDR3 sequence: CASRKRTSGKGDTQYF. CDR3 DNA: TGTGCCAGCAGAAAACGGACTAGCGGGAAGGGAGATACGCAGTATTTT.

This clonotype was detected ten times or more. This chain joins TRBV7-8 and TRBJ2-7; the match to TRBD2 covers 13 bases. The junction had 1 base not matched to a gene; V was cut back by 4 bases and J by 4 bases. The CDR3 has 14 residues. From germline, CDR1 is SGHVS and CDR2 FQNEAQ. In DNA form, the CDR3 reads TGTGCCAGCAGCTCGGGACTAGCGGGATACGAGCAGTACTTC. Translation gives CASSSGLAGYEQYF.

The J gene is TRBJ1-1, the V gene TRBV7-9; D not resolved. V was cut by 3 bases and J by 6 bases, with 2 bases left in between. CDR1 is SEHNR, CDR2 FQNEAQ, per germline (reference sequence). CDR3 length: 10 amino acids. DNA of the CDR3: TGTGCCAGCAGCTTCCCTGAAGCTTTCTTT. Encoded protein: CASSFPEAFF.

Many counts were recorded for this clonotype. The germline gene is not matched at one end of the junction; a read error may be the cause. CDR3 sequence: CASSLGGTDPRAFF. The CDR3 DNA reads TGCGCCAGCAGTTTGGGGGGAACCGATCCGAGAGCTTTCTTT. V and J are TRBV5-1 and TRBJ1-1, with a tentative D call TRBD1 (5 bases). The CDR3 has 14 residues. CDR1 is SGHRS and CDR2 is YFSETQ in the germline V gene.

This clonotype was recorded a few times. The genes are TRBV28 and TRBJ1-1; tentative D call: TRBD1 (5 bases). V shed 4 bases and J shed 2 bases, with 14 bases lying between them. This CDR3 spans 15 amino acids. CDR1 is MDHEN and CDR2 is SYDVKM in the germline V gene. The CDR3 loop is CASSSPLGGNTEAFF. DNA of the CDR3: TGTGCCAGCAGTTCCCCCCTGGGGGGTAACACTGAAGCTTTCTTT.

This clonotype has more than one count but fewer than ten. The chain recombines TRBV20-1 with TRBJ2-5; 9 bases align to TRBD2. This CDR3 comprises 16 residues. The trim removed 0 bases at V and 2 bases at J, leaving 7 bases unmatched. The V gene's germline CDR1 is DFQATT and CDR2 SNEGSKA (reference sequence). CDR3 DNA sequence: TGCAGTGCTAGAGATGGTCGGACTAGCGTTCAAGAGACCCAGTACTTC. This encodes CSARDGRTSVQETQYF.

This clonotype was seen only a few times. This chain connects TRBV27 to TRBJ2-1; 14 bases are shared with TRBD2. Germline V gives CDR1 MNHEY, CDR2 SMNVEV (reference sequence). Trimming took 7 bases from V and 9 from J; bases not matched to a gene: 11. The CDR3 runs to 16 residues. CDR3 protein: CASTLVGLAGVGEQFF. CDR3 bases: TGTGCCAGCACCTTGGTGGGACTAGCGGGAGTTGGTGAGCAGTTCTTC.

This clonotype came up many times. The genes are TRBV7-2 and TRBJ2-4, with D hard to call. V lost 5 bases to trimming and J lost 0 bases, with 14 bases between them. The CDR3 is 16 residues long. The germline V gene encodes CDR1 SGHTA and CDR2 FQGNSA. CDR3 residues: CASSLGSWVAKNIQYF. The CDR3 DNA follows: TGTGCCAGCAGCCTCGGGTCCTGGGTAGCCAAAAACATTCAGTACTTC.

The chain has TRBV5-1 and TRBJ1-2; 10 nucleotides agree with TRBD1. The V gene's germline CDR1 is SGHRS and CDR2 YFSETQ. After removal of 5 bases from V and 0 bases from J, the junction contained 4 bases not matched to a gene. The CDR3 is 15 residues long. CDR3 nucleotides: TGCGCCAGCAGACGGGACAGGGGAGCTAACTATGGCTACACCTTC. This gives the protein CASRRDRGANYGYTF.

This clonotype was seen at least ten times. V usage is TRBV12-3 or TRBV12-4 and J usage is TRBJ1-3, with D uncertain. The V and J ends lost 3 bases and 4 bases respectively, with 10 bases between them. There are 14 residues in the CDR3. This CDR3 is CASSFAAMGNTIYF. In nucleotides, the CDR3 is TGTGCCAGCAGTTTTGCGGCTATGGGAAACACCATATATTTT.

This clonotype was observed many times. This chain uses TRBV6-1 with TRBJ2-2; TRBD2 aligns across 12 bases. This CDR3 contains 16 residues. From germline, CDR1 is MNHNS and CDR2 SASEGT. V trimming: 6 bases; J trimming: 6 bases; junction bases outside the gene matches: 8. The CDR3 here is CASSQPLAGGSGELFF. The DNA for the CDR3 is TGTGCCAGCAGCCAACCACTAGCGGGAGGTTCCGGGGAGCTGTTTTTT.

The chain has TRBV25-1 and TRBJ2-5; weak D call: TRBD2 (6 bases). V was cut by 0 bases and J by 5 bases, with 7 bases left in between. Per the germline V gene, CDR1 is MGHDK and CDR2 is SYGVNS. This CDR3 is built from 13 residues. The CDR3 region has the DNA TGTGCCAGCAGTGAATACGCGGGGGAGACCCAGTACTTC. Its translation: CASSEYAGETQYF. The whole variable domain, filled in from reference TRBV25-1 and TRBJ2-5, reads EADIYQTPRYLVIGTGKKITLECSQTMGHDKMYWYQQDPGMELHLIHYSYGVNSTEKGDLSSESTVSRIRTEHFPLTLESARPSHTSQYLCASSEYAGETQYFGPGTRLLVL.

The chain recombines TRBV18 with TRBJ2-1; no clear D gene. Trimming shortened V by 0 bases and J by 10 bases, and 7 bases separated the two germline ends. The CDR3 length is 12 residues. Germline V lookup: CDR1 KGHSH, CDR2 LQKENI. The CDR3 region is CASSPPSGEQFF. Here the CDR3 DNA reads TGTGCCAGCTCACCACCTTCTGGGGAGCAGTTCTTC.

This clonotype was recorded at least ten times. The chain links TRBV29-1 to TRBJ2-1; possibly TRBD2 for D (6 bases). V gave up 1 base and J gave up 0 bases, with 13 bases separating them. CDR3 length equals 16 residues. The germline V gene has CDR1 SQVTM and CDR2 ANQGSEA. CDR3 bases: TGCAGCGTTGAAGGGGGAGGCGGCAGCTCCTACAATGAGCAGTTCTTC. Its protein is CSVEGGGGSSYNEQFF.

This clonotype was recorded many times. The chain combines TRBV6-5 with TRBJ2-3; D unclear. V lost 2 bases, J lost 2 bases, and 11 bases lay in between. CDR3 size: 15 residues. The germline V gene encodes CDR1 MNHEY and CDR2 SVGAGI. The CDR3 nucleotides are TGTGCCAGCAGTTACCAAGGCGACCTCACAGATACGCAGTATTTT. The encoded protein is CASSYQGDLTDTQYF.

This clonotype was observed many times. The chain is built from TRBV4-3 and TRBJ2-7, with a weak D call TRBD2 (6 bases). Trimming stripped 0 bases from V and 6 bases from J, with 15 bases between. The length of the CDR3 is 15 residues. Germline V gene lookup returns CDR1 LGHNA and CDR2 YSLEER. CDR3 DNA sequence: TGCGCCAGCAGCCAAGATCCGGGACTGTTTTCCGAGCAGTACTTC. Encoded protein: CASSQDPGLFSEQYF.

This clonotype was seen many times. The chain uses TRBV29-1 and TRBJ2-2; 10 bases are shared with TRBD1. V gave up 8 bases and J gave up 4 bases; unmatched junction bases: 19. The CDR3 has 18 residues. In germline, CDR1 is SQVTM, CDR2 ANQGSEA. The CDR3 sequence is CSPKLGVRDRGITGELFF. Written as DNA, the CDR3 is TGCAGCCCGAAACTGGGAGTACGGGACAGGGGTATCACCGGGGAGCTGTTTTTT.

The chain couples TRBV28 to TRBJ2-1, with D possibly matching TRBD2 (5 bases). V was clipped by 6 bases and J by 4 bases, with 25 bases between them. The CDR3 loop spans 18 amino acids. Germline V gene data show CDR1 as MDHEN and CDR2 as SYDVKM. The chain's CDR3 is CASSPRVQVQRGYNEQFF. Written as DNA, the CDR3 is TGTGCCAGCAGCCCCCGGGTCCAAGTCCAACGGGGTTACAATGAGCAGTTCTTC.

The chain combines TRBV7-3 with TRBJ2-3; a weak D match, TRBD1 (6 bases). The germline gives CDR1 SGHTA, CDR2 FQGTGA. The V end was cut by 2 bases, the J end by 2 bases, with 11 bases between. The CDR3 consists of 15 residues. In DNA form, the CDR3 reads TGTGCCAGCAGCTTACAGGGGTTAATCACAGATACGCAGTATTTT. Its translation: CASSLQGLITDTQYF. Full variable domain (missing parts from reference TRBV7-3 and TRBJ2-3): GAGVSQTPSNKVTEKGKYVELRCDPISGHTALYWYRQSLGQGPEFLIYFQGTGAADDSGLPNDRFFAVRPEGSVSTLKIQRTERGDSAVYLCASSLQGLITDTQYFGPGTRLTVL.

This clonotype has a count of ten or more. This chain links TRBV20-1 with TRBJ2-6; 13 bases fit TRBD2. Germline CDR1 DFQATT, CDR2 SNEGSKA (reference sequence). The CDR3 is 16 residues long. J lost 0 bases, V lost 7 bases, and 3 bases had no gene match. CDR3 in DNA: TGCAGTGGGACTAGCGGGAGAAGCTCTGGGGCCAACGTCCTGACTTTC. Residues: CSGTSGRSSGANVLTF.

This clonotype has ten or more counts. This chain links TRBV7-9 with TRBJ2-3; 7 bases agree with TRBD2. The CDR3 contains 15 residues. The V gene's germline CDR1 is SEHNR and CDR2 FQNEAQ (reference sequence). With V trimmed by 7 bases and J by 5 bases, 12 bases remained unmatched. CDR3 in DNA: TGTGCCAGCACCCGGGACGCCCGGGGGGTAGATACGCAGTATTTT. It translates to CASTRDARGVDTQYF.

The chain uses TRBV12-3 or TRBV12-4 and TRBJ1-1; D call uncertain. The CDR3 length is 12 residues. V lost 8 bases and J 2 bases, leaving 9 bases between the germline ends. CDR3 bases: TGTGCCAGCTCGGGTGTAAACACTGAAGCTTTCTTT. As protein: CASSGVNTEAFF.